The subject of this entry is one T cell receptor beta chain. The data stem from a study of cytomegalovirus exposure and HLA in healthy donors. CDR3 length equals 16 residues. Trimming cost V 1 base and J 5 bases; bases outside gene matches: 8. CDR1 is MGHRA, CDR2 YSYEKL, per germline. PCR involved 60 Vbeta and 13 Jbeta primers. Clones were sequenced by immunoSEQ multiplex PCR, and TCRdb holds only the in-frame ones, with some missing. The sample lists about 160,000 clones, about three quarters occurring once. The clonotype originates from a female donor in good health and CMV-seronegative. The sequencing sample was made of PBMCs. The J gene is TRBJ2-7, the V gene TRBV4-1, with 10 nucleotides matching TRBD2. In nucleotides, the CDR3 is TGCGCCAGCAGCCAAGGGACTAGCGGAAATGTCCACGAGCAGTACTTC. Protein sequence: CASSQGTSGNVHEQYF.